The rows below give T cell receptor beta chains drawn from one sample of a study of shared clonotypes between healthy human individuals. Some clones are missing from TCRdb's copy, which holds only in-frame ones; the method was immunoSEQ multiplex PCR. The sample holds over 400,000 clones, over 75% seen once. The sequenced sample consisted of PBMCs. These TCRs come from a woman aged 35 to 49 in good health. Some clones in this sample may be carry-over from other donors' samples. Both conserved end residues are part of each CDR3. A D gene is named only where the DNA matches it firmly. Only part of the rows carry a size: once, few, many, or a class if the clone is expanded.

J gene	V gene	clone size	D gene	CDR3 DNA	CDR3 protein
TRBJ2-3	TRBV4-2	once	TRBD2	TGTGCCAGCAGACTGAATAGCGGGAGGCATGCAGATACGCAGTATTTT	CASRLNSGRHADTQYF
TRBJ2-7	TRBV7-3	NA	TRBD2	TGTGCCAGCAGCTTAGAACTAGCGGGAAGTGGCTACGAGCAGTACTTC	CASSLELAGSGYEQYF
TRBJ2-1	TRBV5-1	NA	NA	TGCGCCAGCAGCTTGGCTACGGGAGTAGACAATGAGCAGTTCTTC	CASSLATGVDNEQFF
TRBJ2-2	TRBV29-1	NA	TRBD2	TGCAGCGTTGGGCCTAGCGGGATGAACACCGGGGAGCTGTTTTTT	CSVGPSGMNTGELFF
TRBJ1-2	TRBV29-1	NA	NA	TGCAGCGTTGAAATCGGGGACTATGGCTACACCTTC	CSVEIGDYGYTF
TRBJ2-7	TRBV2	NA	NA	TGTGCCAGCAGTGAGGGACCTAGCCCGACCTACGAGCAGTACTTC	CASSEGPSPTYEQYF
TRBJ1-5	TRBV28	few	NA	TGTGCCAGCATCCTTTCGGGTGGTCAGCCCCAGCATTTT	CASILSGGQPQHF
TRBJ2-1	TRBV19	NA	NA	TGTGCCAGTAGTACGGACGGTAGCTCCTACAATGAGCAGTTCTTC	CASSTDGSSYNEQFF
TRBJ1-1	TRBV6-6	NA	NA	TGTGCCAGCAGTTACGGGGGCGAGACCGAAGCTTTCTTT	CASSYGGETEAFF
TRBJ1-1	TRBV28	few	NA	TGTGCCAGCAGTCCGGGAGGCTTGAACACTGAAGCTTTCTTT	CASSPGGLNTEAFF
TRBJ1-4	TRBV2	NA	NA	TGTGCCAGCCTGATGAGGGCAACCCACCCGTTTTTT	CASLMRATHPFF
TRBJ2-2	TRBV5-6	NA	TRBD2	TGTGCCAGCAGCTTGGTTGGGAGGGCGAGGACCGGGGAGCTGTTTTTT	CASSLVGRARTGELFF
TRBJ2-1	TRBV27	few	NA	TGTGCCAGCAGTGCCGCCGGGGCCTGGGGGCAGTTCTTC	CASSAAGAWGQFF
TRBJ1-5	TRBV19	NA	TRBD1	TGTGCCAGTAGTGACAGGGGATGGGGCAATCAGCCCCAGCATTTT	CASSDRGWGNQPQHF
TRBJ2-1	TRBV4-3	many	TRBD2	TGCGCCAGCAGCCAAGGGGGACTAGCGGGAGAGGGCAATGAGCAGTTCTTC	CASSQGGLAGEGNEQFF
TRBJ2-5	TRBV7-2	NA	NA	TGTGCCAGCAGCCTAGGGTTTTGGGAGACCCAGTACTTC	CASSLGFWETQYF
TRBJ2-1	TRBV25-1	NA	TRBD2	TGTGCCAGCCCCTCCCTGACTAGCGGGACTGTCAATGAGCAGTTCTTC	CASPSLTSGTVNEQFF
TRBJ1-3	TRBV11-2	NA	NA	TGTGCCAGCAGCTTTCGGGCAGGGAGGAACACCATATATTTT	CASSFRAGRNTIYF
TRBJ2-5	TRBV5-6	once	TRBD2	TGTGCCAGCAGCTTTGCGGGAGGCCGGCAAGAGACCCAGTACTTC	CASSFAGGRQETQYF
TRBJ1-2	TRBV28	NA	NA	TGTGCCAGCAGTTTAGGGGCAACACCACGCTACACCTTC	CASSLGATPRYTF
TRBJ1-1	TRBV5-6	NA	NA	TGTGCCAGCAGCTACCTGACAGCCGTCACTGAAGCTTTCTTT	CASSYLTAVTEAFF
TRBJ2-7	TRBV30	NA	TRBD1	TGTGCCGGTCAACAGGGGGGCTACGAGCAGTACTTC	CAGQQGGYEQYF
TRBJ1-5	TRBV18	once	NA	TGTGCCAGCTCACCATACGGACCTTATAGCAATCAGCCCCAGCATTTT	CASSPYGPYSNQPQHF
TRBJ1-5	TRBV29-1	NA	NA	TGCAGCGTCCAGGAAGGTGTTGATCAGCCCCAGCATTTT	CSVQEGVDQPQHF
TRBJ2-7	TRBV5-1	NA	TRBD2	TGCGCCAGCAGCTTGGATGCCGGGGAGGGCCTTTACGAGCAGTACTTC	CASSLDAGEGLYEQYF
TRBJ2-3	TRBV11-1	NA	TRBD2	TGTGCCAGCAGCCCCCAGCGGCGGGGGGATACGCAGTATTTT	CASSPQRRGDTQYF
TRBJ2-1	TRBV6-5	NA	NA	TGTGCCAGCAGTTACGAGGGGGGAGCTCGCTACAATGAGCAGTTCTTC	CASSYEGGARYNEQFF
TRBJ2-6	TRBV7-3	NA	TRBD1	TGTGCCAGCAGCTTAACAGGGGGCGTTGGTGGGGCCAACGTCCTGACTTTC	CASSLTGGVGGANVLTF
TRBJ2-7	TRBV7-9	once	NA	TGTGCCAGCAGCTTGGGAAGGGGCTCCTACGAGCAGTACTTC	CASSLGRGSYEQYF
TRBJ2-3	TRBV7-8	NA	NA	TGTGCCAGCAGCTTAGCGCGGATCTTAGATACGCAGTATTTT	CASSLARILDTQYF
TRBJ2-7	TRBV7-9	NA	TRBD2	TGTGCCAGCAGTTTTGGACTAGCGGGGTCCTACGAGCAGTACTTC	CASSFGLAGSYEQYF
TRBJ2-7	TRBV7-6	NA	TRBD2	TGTGCCAGCAGCTTGGAACTAGCGGGAGGGATGGGGCCCTACGAGCAGTACTTC	CASSLELAGGMGPYEQYF
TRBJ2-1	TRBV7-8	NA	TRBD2	TGTGCCAGCAGCCCTCGGACTAGCGGGAGGAATGAGCAGTTCTTC	CASSPRTSGRNEQFF
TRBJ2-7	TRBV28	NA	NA	TGTGCCAGCAGTCTAAGTCTAGTGAGGGAGCAGTACTTC	CASSLSLVREQYF
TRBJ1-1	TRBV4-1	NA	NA	TGCGCCAGCAGCCACCCGTATGAAGCTTTCTTT	CASSHPYEAFF
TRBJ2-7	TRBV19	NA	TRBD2	TGTGCCAGTAGTATTGATTGGACTAGCGGGAGTTACGAGCAGTACTTC	CASSIDWTSGSYEQYF
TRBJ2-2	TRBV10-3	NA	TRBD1	TGTGCCAGCAGACAGGGGGCGGACACCGGGGAGCTGTTTTTT	CASRQGADTGELFF
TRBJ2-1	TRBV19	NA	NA	TGTGCCAGTGGACCCCGGACCCTGCAGTTCTTC	CASGPRTLQFF
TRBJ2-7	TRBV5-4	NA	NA	TGTGCCAGCAGCTCGCCCTTGGTGGGGTCCCACGAGCAGTACTTC	CASSSPLVGSHEQYF
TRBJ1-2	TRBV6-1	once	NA	TGTGCCAGCACCGAGGGGACCTACAGGGTTGGCTACACCTTC	CASTEGTYRVGYTF
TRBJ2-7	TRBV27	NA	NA	TGTGCCAGCAGTTTAAGGGCCTACTACGAGCAGTACTTC	CASSLRAYYEQYF
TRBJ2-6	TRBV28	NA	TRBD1	TGTGCCAGCTTGGCGGGGACAGGGATCTCTGGGGCCAACGTCCTGACTTTC	CASLAGTGISGANVLTF
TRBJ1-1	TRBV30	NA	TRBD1	TGTGCCTGGAGTACGGGACAGGGAAACACTGAAGCTTTCTTT	CAWSTGQGNTEAFF
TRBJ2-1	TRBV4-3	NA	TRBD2	TGCGCCAGCAGCCAAGATTCCCAGCGGGGTGGCTCCTACAATGAGCAGTTCTTC	CASSQDSQRGGSYNEQFF
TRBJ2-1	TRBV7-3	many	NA	TGTGCCAGCAGCCCCCTAGTGTCTCATAGCTCCTACAATGAGCAGTTCTTC	CASSPLVSHSSYNEQFF
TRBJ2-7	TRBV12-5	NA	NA	TGTGCTAGTGGTTTGCCTGAAAGCTCCTACGAGCAGTACTTC	CASGLPESSYEQYF
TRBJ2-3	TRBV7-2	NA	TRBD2	TGTGCCAGCAGCCATGGGACTAGCGCTAATACGCAGTATTTT	CASSHGTSANTQYF